This T cell receptor (beta chain) was identified during a study of shared clonotypes between healthy human individuals (dated by TCRdb to 2018 to 2020). Broadly, across the study: The cohort comprised a couple of women and a few men aged 18 to 49 years. For each donor, CD4 naive and CD4 memory were each given three plates, CD8 naive was given two plates, and CD8 memory was given one plate. Leukapheresis yielded between about 0.85 and 10 billion PBMCs per donor. Blood TCR repertoires of five healthy adults were deeply sequenced to estimate repertoire size and the extent of clonotype sharing between individuals. Different laboratories and diverse techniques were used to prepare libraries and sequence TCR repertoires, to increase sequencing depth and limit assay-specific biases. The study at large found these results: Sampling was limited to blood, and TCR repertoires in tissue likely differ from TCR repertoires in blood. Compared with non-shared clonotypes, the clonotypes found in all four sorted-subset donors had higher generation probabilities. Incomplete sequencing was indicated by rarefaction of sorted-subset datasets, despite the large sequencing depth. Because the study included a small number of donors, the genetic and exposure-history diversity represented was limited. Naive subsets generally had larger estimated clonotype richness than memory subsets. Based on pairwise subsampling, the degree of clonotype sharing among donors was expected to be affected by sequencing depth. Across a handful of donors, around 5.4% of naive CD4, approximately 3.6% of naive CD8, about 2.3% of memory CD4, and under 0.45% of memory CD8 clonotypes were shared.

TCR CDR3 regions were amplified from genomic DNA by multiplex PCR using the deep immunoSEQ assay. For each cell subset, the extracted genomic DNA was distributed evenly across all wells of several immunoSEQ 96-well plates, and each plate served as one replicate. Each replicate PCR for sorted subsets received about 220 ng genomic DNA, equal to roughly 30,000 T cell genomes. Purified libraries were quantified with a Qubit 3.0 fluorometer, sized on a Bioanalyzer 2100, and re-quantified with the KAPA Library Quantification kit. Each immunoSEQ 96-well plate was sequenced on its own single-read 150-cycle Illumina NextSeq 550 flow cell. The authors processed their data as follows. The immunoSEQ output contained only junctional sequences without quality scores, so filtering could not match that applied to full-length reads. Sequences were annotated with PyIR, a Python wrapper for IgBLAST v1.9, and V/J genes and CDR3 were assigned using IMGT germline references. Any read was removed if the V/J assignment was weak (E-value above 1e-6), the CDR3 was missing, or the read contained stop codons, out-of-frame junctions, or ambiguous translated residues. V3J clonotypes were defined as sequences sharing the same inferred V gene, J gene, and CDR3 amino acid sequence. Percentage overlap between repertoires was computed as shared unique clonotypes divided by the size of the smaller repertoire. Repertoire richness was assessed with RTK rarefaction, the Chao1 estimator, and Recon v2.1 estimates of unobserved clonotypes. OLGA was used to compute generation probabilities for all TCRbeta clonotypes that the gDNA method yielded from several donors. Held by TCRdb, this immuneACCESS table contains in-frame sequences only and omits some clones. Under half of the omission traces to an unresolved V gene where checked; the cause of the rest is unknown. Clone size and V and J calls were adopted from that table, with D and trimming inferred from the DNA. The sample contains fewer than 800,000 clones, about 92% of them found a single time. Of the sample, about a quarter is held by the ten largest clones.

This clone occurred once. Its specific antigen is unknown. Within one base of it there is no much larger clone, and no base qualities were kept. CD8 naive samples were obtained by positive selection for CCR7 among CD45RO-negative cells, yielding a CD45RA+CCR7+ population from which TemRA cells were excluded. The donors were healthy, HIV-negative adults with no recently reported acute infections or vaccinations. All donors were Caucasian adults living in Nashville, Tennessee, USA. Blood was obtained by leukapheresis, after which PBMCs were separated by Ficoll-Histopaque density gradient centrifugation and cryopreserved in liquid nitrogen vapor phase. Purity and quantity of every magnetically sorted T cell population were checked by analytical flow cytometry. Genomic DNA was isolated from every sorted fraction and measured by UV absorbance on a Nanodrop 2000c. Sequences were obtained from naive CD8+ T cells sorted from blood. The sample's cell subset or site label, in plain terms: CD45RA+CCR7+. The clonotype was recovered from a man between 25 and 39 years old in good health.

Here is the DNA: TGTGCCAGCAGTGAAGTACAGGGGACTGAAGCTTTCTTT. Translated, it gives CASSEVQGTEAFF. The chain couples TRBV6-1 to TRBJ1-1; 7 central bases correspond to TRBD1. Measured from the cysteine to the phenylalanine, the CDR3 is 13 residues long. The CDR3 DNA has 39 bases and is translated from base 1. The junction shows trimming of 1 base on V and 5 bases on J, and the gene matches do not reach 1 base of it. Based on the germline V gene, the CDR1 and CDR2 sequences are MNHNS and SASEGT.